Below, 22 T cell receptor beta chains from the same sample are listed, as sequenced in a study of control samples from healthy donors and cancer patients. Generated by immunoSEQ multiplex PCR, the TCRdb table keeps only in-frame clones and is missing some. Among about 60,000 clones listed, roughly 90% were seen once. Specimen: blood. All receptors derive from a man in his forties or fifties in good health.

This sequence joins TRBV11-1 and TRBJ2-5; D unclear. Trimming shortened V by 3 bases and J by 3 bases, and 5 bases separated the two germline ends. The CDR3 sequence is 12 residues long. Germline V gene lookup returns CDR1 SGHAT and CDR2 FQDESV (reference sequence). CDR3 residues: CASSLKEETQYF. The CDR3 nucleotides are TGTGCCAGCAGCTTGAAGGAAGAGACCCAGTACTTC.

The rearrangement joins TRBV29-1 to TRBJ2-1; the D gene is possibly TRBD1 (5 bases). This CDR3 has 13 residues. V lost 3 bases, J lost 10 bases, and 16 bases lay in between. Looked up from germline, CDR1 is SQVTM and CDR2 is ANQGSEA. The CDR3 spells CSVDRALKGEQFF. The CDR3 coding sequence is TGCAGCGTTGATCGAGCCTTAAAGGGGGAGCAGTTCTTC.

The rearrangement links TRBV19 to TRBJ2-3; D not resolved. V was pared by 2 bases and J by 0 bases, with 3 bases between. Germline V gene lookup returns CDR1 LNHDA and CDR2 SQIVND (reference sequence). CDR3 length: 13 residues. The CDR3 loop is CASSIPSTDTQYF. DNA of the CDR3: TGTGCCAGTAGTATACCTAGCACAGATACGCAGTATTTT. The full variable domain, its missing parts supplied by reference TRBV19 and TRBJ2-3, is DGGITQSPKYLFRKEGQNVTLSCEQNLNHDAMYWYRQDPGQGLRLIYYSQIVNDFQKGDIAEGYSVSREKKESFPLTVTSAQKNPTAFYLCASSIPSTDTQYFGPGTRLTVL.

V is TRBV2 and J is TRBJ2-7, with TRBD2 identical over 8 bases. Looked up from germline, CDR1 is SNHLY and CDR2 is FYNNEI. The CDR3 runs 13 residues. V lost 6 bases to trimming and J lost 6 bases; unmatched junction nucleotides: 7. CDR3 DNA sequence: TGTGCCAGCAGGCAGAGCGGGAGCGGCGAGCAGTACTTC. It translates to CASRQSGSGEQYF.

The J gene is TRBJ2-2, the V gene TRBV7-3, with TRBD1 identical over 7 bases. Trimming at V came to 4 bases and at J to 0 bases, leaving 5 bases not matched to a gene. CDR3 length: 16 amino acids. The germline CDR1 and CDR2 sequences are SGHTA and FQGTGA. CDR3 coding DNA: TGTGCCAGCAGCTGGGACAGCCCAGCGAACACCGGGGAGCTGTTTTTT. The encoded protein is CASSWDSPANTGELFF.

The chain recombines TRBV28 with TRBJ2-7, with D tentatively TRBD1 (6 bases). V was pared by 6 bases and J by 2 bases, with 14 bases between. CDR3 length: 14 amino acids. CDR1 is MDHEN, CDR2 SYDVKM, per germline. The CDR3 nucleotides read TGTGCCAGCAGCACGGTCACAGGGACCTACGAGCAGTACTTC. This codes for CASSTVTGTYEQYF.

This sequence joins TRBV7-2 and TRBJ1-1; D perhaps matches TRBD1 (5 bases). This CDR3 has 14 residues. V lost 3 bases, J lost 1 base, and 9 bases lay in between. Germline V gene sequence: CDR1 SGHTA, CDR2 FQGNSA. CDR3 protein: CASSFGGANTEAFF. CDR3 bases: TGTGCCAGCAGCTTCGGAGGGGCGAACACTGAAGCTTTCTTT.

The chain carries TRBV18 and TRBJ2-1; 7 bases are shared with TRBD2. The ends lost 0 bases at V and 5 bases at J; junction bases unmatched: 7. The CDR3 is 16 residues long. CDR1 is KGHSH, CDR2 LQKENI, per germline. The DNA for the CDR3 is TGTGCCAGCTCACCACCGAGCGGGGTTTTCAACAATGAGCAGTTCTTC. It encodes CASSPPSGVFNNEQFF.

The CDR3 DNA follows: TGTGCCAGCAGCCCGGGGAGGAGCTCCTACGAGCAGTACTTC. Encoded protein: CASSPGRSSYEQYF. The V and J genes are TRBV6-5 and TRBJ2-7, with D perhaps TRBD2 (6 bases). This CDR3 spans 14 amino acids. Germline values: CDR1 MNHEY, CDR2 SVGAGI. With 6 bases removed from V and 0 bases from J, the gap between germline ends came to 12 bases.

V usage is TRBV14 and J usage is TRBJ2-5; possible D gene TRBD1, 5 bases. This CDR3 has 16 residues. Trimming shortened V by 3 bases and J by 4 bases, and 18 bases separated the two germline ends. In germline, CDR1 is SGHDN, CDR2 FVKESK. The CDR3 spells CASSHPLDSRSETQYF. Here the CDR3 DNA reads TGTGCCAGCAGCCACCCCTTAGACAGTCGTTCAGAGACCCAGTACTTC.

The rearrangement uses TRBV19 and TRBJ1-5, with 11 bases fitting TRBD1. V was pared by 1 base and J by 6 bases, with 8 bases of the junction left unmatched. Germline V lookup: CDR1 LNHDA, CDR2 SQIVND (reference sequence). The CDR3 extends over 17 amino acids. CDR3 nucleotides: TGTGCCAGTAGTATAGTTACCGGGACAGGGGGTTCTCAGCCCCAGCATTTT. This translates into CASSIVTGTGGSQPQHF.

This clone was observed once. The rearrangement uses TRBV30 and TRBJ1-5; 9 bases agree with TRBD1. After removal of 2 bases from V and 2 bases from J, the junction contained 4 bases not matched to a gene. The CDR3 has 15 amino acids. CDR1 is GTSNPN, CDR2 SVGIG, per germline (reference sequence). The CDR3 DNA follows: TGTGCCTGGAGTCGCCGGGACAGGGGCAATCAGCCCCAGCATTTT. Its translation: CAWSRRDRGNQPQHF.

This rearrangement joins TRBV2 to TRBJ2-7, with a weak D call TRBD2 (6 bases). Trimming cost V 8 bases and J 0 bases, with 14 bases left between them. CDR3 length: 14 residues. CDR1 is SNHLY, CDR2 FYNNEI, per germline. The CDR3 nucleotides read TGTGCCAGCGAGGGACTCTATAGCTCCTACGAGCAGTACTTC. It is translated as CASEGLYSSYEQYF.

CDR3 in amino acids: CASSPGQGSEQYF. The CDR3 coding sequence is TGTGCCAGCAGTCCTGGACAGGGGAGTGAGCAGTACTTC. The chain carries TRBV27 and TRBJ2-7; 9 nucleotides align to TRBD1. Germline trimming cut 5 bases from V and 7 bases from J; bases unmatched to any gene: 6. Germline CDR1 MNHEY, CDR2 SMNVEV (reference sequence). CDR3 length: 13 amino acids.

The V and J genes are TRBV3-1 (or the pseudogene TRBV3-2) and TRBJ2-4; a possible D gene is TRBD1 (5 bases). The germline V and J ends were trimmed by 0 bases and 7 bases, with 13 bases remaining between them. The CDR3 is 15 amino acids. Germline CDR1 LGHDT, CDR2 YNNKEL (reference sequence). CDR3 nucleotides: TGTGCCAGCAGCCAAGATAGGGGCTCCACTAACATTCAGTACTTC. Translated, it gives CASSQDRGSTNIQYF.

This clone was recorded only once. CDR3 DNA: TGTGCCAGCAGTGACCGGGGGTCCTACAATGAGCAGTTCTTC. This codes for CASSDRGSYNEQFF. V and J are TRBV6-1 and TRBJ2-1; D possibly corresponds to TRBD2 (6 bases). From germline, CDR1 is MNHNS and CDR2 SASEGT. The CDR3 sequence is 14 residues long. Trimming left V 3 bases short and J 1 base short, with 7 bases between.

V usage is TRBV24-1 and J usage is TRBJ2-5; no clear D. V was pared by 5 bases and J by 5 bases, with 11 bases between. Per the germline V gene, CDR1 is KGHDR and CDR2 is SFDVKD. This CDR3 is built from 13 residues. CDR3 loop: CATSGGKGETQYF. DNA for the CDR3: TGTGCCACCAGTGGGGGAAAAGGGGAGACCCAGTACTTC.

The chain recombines TRBV7-9 with TRBJ2-1; TRBD2 agrees at 8 bases. Germline V gives CDR1 SEHNR, CDR2 FQNEAQ (reference sequence). CDR3 length: 16 residues. After removal of 0 bases from V and 5 bases from J, the junction contained 6 bases not matched to a gene. CDR3 residues: CASSLAPTSANNEQFF. CDR3 DNA: TGTGCCAGCAGCTTAGCGCCGACTAGCGCGAACAATGAGCAGTTCTTC.

The CDR3 region is CAWSVQLFYNEQFF. For the CDR3, the DNA is TGTGCCTGGAGTGTACAACTTTTCTACAATGAGCAGTTCTTC. The genes are TRBV30 and TRBJ2-1, with D hard to call. Per germline, CDR1 GTSNPN and CDR2 SVGIG (reference sequence). The V end lost 0 bases, the J end lost 3 bases, and 9 bases lay between the germline ends. CDR3 length: 14 amino acids. Combining the CDR3 with reference TRBV30 and TRBJ2-1 gives the whole variable domain SQTIHQWPATLVQPVGSPLSLECTVEGTSNPNLYWYRQAAGRGLQLLFYSVGIGQISSEVPQNLSASRPQDRQFILSSKKLLLSDSGFYLCAWSVQLFYNEQFFGPGTRLTVL.

J is TRBJ1-2 and V is TRBV28; TRBD1 might be the D (5 bases). CDR3 length equals 15 residues. Between the trimmed V and J ends, which lost 7 bases and 4 bases, there was a span of 19 bases. The germline gives CDR1 MDHEN, CDR2 SYDVKM. The CDR3 reads CASNPRGRGVYGYTF. The CDR3, as DNA: TGTGCCAGCAACCCCCGGGGCCGAGGAGTCTATGGCTACACCTTC.

V is TRBV7-9 and J is TRBJ2-1, with 11 bases that match TRBD2. The V segment lost 4 bases and the J segment 7 bases; nucleotides outside the gene matches: 15. This CDR3 comprises 18 residues. CDR1 is SEHNR, CDR2 FQNEAQ, per germline (reference sequence). CDR3 in DNA: TGTGCCAGCAGCTCCTCAGAGCCCCTAGCGGGAGGATGGAATGAGCAGTTCTTC. It is translated as CASSSSEPLAGGWNEQFF.

The rearrangement links TRBV11-2 to TRBJ2-7; tentatively, D is TRBD1 or TRBD2 (5 bases each). Germline lookup yields CDR1 SGHAT and CDR2 FQNNGV. The CDR3 contains 12 residues. The V and J ends lost 3 bases and 3 bases respectively, with 6 bases between them. In nucleotides, the CDR3 is TGTGCCAGCAGCTTTGGGGGCTACGAGCAGTACTTC. It codes for CASSFGGYEQYF.